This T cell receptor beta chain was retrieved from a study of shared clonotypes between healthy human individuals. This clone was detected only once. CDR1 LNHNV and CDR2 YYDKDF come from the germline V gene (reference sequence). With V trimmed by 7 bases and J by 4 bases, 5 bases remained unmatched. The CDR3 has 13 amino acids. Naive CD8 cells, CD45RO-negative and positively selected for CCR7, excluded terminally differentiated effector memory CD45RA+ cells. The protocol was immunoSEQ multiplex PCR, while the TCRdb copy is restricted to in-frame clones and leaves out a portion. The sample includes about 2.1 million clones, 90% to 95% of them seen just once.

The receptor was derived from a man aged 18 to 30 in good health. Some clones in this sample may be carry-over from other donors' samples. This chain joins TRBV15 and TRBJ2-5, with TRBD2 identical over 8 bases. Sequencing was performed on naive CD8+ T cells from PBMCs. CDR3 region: CATTPTSAETQYF. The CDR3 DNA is TGTGCCACCACCCCGACTAGCGCAGAGACCCAGTACTTC.